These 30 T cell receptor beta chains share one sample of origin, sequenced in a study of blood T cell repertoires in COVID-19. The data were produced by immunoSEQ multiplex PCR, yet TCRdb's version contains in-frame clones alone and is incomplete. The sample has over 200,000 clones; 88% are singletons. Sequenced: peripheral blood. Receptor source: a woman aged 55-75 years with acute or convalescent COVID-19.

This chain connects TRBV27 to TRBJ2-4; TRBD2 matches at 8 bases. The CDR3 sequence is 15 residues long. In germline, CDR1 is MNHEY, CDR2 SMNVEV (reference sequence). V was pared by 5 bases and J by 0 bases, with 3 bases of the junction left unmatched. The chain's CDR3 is CASSTRGGAKNIQYF. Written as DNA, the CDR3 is TGTGCCAGCAGTACCCGGGGGGGAGCCAAAAACATTCAGTACTTC.

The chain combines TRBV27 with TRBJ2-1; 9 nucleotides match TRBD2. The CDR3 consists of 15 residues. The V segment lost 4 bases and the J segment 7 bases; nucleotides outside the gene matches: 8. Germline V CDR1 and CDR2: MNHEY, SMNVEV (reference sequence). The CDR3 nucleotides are TGTGCCAGCAGTTCCCTAGCGGGAAGAGGGAATGAGCAGTTCTTC. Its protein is CASSSLAGRGNEQFF.

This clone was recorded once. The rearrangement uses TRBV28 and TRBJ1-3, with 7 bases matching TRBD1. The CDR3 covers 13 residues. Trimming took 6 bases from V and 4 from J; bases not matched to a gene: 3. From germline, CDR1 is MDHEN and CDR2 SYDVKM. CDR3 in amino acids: CASRGQSGNTIYF. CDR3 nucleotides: TGTGCCAGCAGGGGACAGTCCGGAAACACCATATATTTT.

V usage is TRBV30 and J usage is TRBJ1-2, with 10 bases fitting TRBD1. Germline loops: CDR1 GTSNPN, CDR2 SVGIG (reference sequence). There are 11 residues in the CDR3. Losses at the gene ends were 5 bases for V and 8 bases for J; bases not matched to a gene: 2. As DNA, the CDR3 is TGTGCCTGGCGACAGGGGGCCGGCTACACCTTC. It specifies CAWRQGAGYTF.

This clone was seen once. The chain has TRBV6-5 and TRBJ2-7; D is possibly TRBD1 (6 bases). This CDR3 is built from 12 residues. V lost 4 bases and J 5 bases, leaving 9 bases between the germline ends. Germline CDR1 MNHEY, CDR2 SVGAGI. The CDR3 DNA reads TGTGCCAGCAGTTCCAGGGGCCACGAGCAGTACTTC. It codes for CASSSRGHEQYF.

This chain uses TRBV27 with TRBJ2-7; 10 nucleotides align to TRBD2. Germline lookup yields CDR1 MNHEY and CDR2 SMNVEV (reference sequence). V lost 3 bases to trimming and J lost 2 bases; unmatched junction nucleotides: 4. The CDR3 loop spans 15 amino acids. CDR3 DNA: TGTGCCAGCAGTTTGAGCCTAGCGGGAGCCTACGAGCAGTACTTC. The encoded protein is CASSLSLAGAYEQYF.

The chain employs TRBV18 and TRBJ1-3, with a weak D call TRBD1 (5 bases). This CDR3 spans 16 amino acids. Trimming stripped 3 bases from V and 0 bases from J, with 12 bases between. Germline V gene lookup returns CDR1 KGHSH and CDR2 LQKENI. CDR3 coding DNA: TGTGCCAGCTCACCGGGACTTACCTCCTCTGGAAACACCATATATTTT. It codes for CASSPGLTSSGNTIYF.

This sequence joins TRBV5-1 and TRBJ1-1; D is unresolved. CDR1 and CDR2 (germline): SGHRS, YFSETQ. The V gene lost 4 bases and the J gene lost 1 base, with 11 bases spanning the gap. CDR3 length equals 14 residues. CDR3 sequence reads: CASSPGWGNTEAFF. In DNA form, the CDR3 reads TGCGCCAGCAGCCCGGGGTGGGGGAACACTGAAGCTTTCTTT. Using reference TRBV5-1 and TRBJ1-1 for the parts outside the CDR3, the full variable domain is KAGVTQTPRYLIKTRGQQVTLSCSPISGHRSVSWYQQTPGQGLQFLFEYFSETQRNKGNFPGRFSGRQFSNSRSEMNVSTLELGDSALYLCASSPGWGNTEAFFGQGTRLTVV.

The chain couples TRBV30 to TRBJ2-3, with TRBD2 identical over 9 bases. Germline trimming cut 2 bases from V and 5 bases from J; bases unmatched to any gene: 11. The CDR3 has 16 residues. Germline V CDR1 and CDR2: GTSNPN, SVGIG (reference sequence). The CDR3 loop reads CAWSRGAGGPKDTQYF. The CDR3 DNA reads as TGTGCCTGGAGTAGAGGGGCGGGAGGGCCAAAAGATACGCAGTATTTT.

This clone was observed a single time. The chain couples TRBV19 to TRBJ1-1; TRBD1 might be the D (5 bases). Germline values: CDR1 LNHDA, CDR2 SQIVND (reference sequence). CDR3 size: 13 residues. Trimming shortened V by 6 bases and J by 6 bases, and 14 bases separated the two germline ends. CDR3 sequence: CASRADTTPEAFF. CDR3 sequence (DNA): TGTGCCAGTAGGGCGGACACAACCCCTGAAGCTTTCTTT.

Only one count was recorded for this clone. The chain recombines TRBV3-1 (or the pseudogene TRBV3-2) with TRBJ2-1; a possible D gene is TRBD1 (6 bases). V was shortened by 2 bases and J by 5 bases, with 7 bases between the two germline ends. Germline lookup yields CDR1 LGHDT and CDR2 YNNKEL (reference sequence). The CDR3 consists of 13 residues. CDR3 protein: CASSQRGNNEQFF. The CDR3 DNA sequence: TGTGCCAGCAGCCAAAGGGGGAACAATGAGCAGTTCTTC.

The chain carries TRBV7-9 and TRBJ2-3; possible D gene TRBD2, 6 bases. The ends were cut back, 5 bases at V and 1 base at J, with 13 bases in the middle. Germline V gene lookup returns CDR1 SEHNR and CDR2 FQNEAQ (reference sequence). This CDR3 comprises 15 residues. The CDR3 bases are TGTGCCAGCAGCCCAAGATCGGGGGGCACAGATACGCAGTATTTT. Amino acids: CASSPRSGGTDTQYF.

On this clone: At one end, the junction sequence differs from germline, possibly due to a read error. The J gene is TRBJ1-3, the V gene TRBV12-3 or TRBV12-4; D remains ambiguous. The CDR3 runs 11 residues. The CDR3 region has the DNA TGTGCCAGCAGTTCTGGCAACACCATATATTTT. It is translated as CASSSGNTIYF.

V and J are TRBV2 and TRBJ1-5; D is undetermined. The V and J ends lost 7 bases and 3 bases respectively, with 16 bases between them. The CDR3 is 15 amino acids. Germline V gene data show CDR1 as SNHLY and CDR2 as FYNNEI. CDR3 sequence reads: CASKPEGTFNQPQHF. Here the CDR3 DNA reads TGTGCCAGCAAGCCCGAGGGAACCTTCAATCAGCCCCAGCATTTT.

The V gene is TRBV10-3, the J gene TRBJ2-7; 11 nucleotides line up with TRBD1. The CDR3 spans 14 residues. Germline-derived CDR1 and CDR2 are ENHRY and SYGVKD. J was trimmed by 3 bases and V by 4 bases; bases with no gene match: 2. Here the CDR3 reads CAISAGQGDYEQYF. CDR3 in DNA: TGTGCCATCAGTGCGGGACAGGGGGACTACGAGCAGTACTTC.

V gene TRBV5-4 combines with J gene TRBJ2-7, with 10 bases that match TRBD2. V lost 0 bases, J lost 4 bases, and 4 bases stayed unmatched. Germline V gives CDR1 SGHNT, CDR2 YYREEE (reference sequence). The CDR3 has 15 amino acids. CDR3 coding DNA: TGTGCCAGCAGCTTGGCCTCGACTAGCGGGTACGAGCAGTACTTC. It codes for CASSLASTSGYEQYF.

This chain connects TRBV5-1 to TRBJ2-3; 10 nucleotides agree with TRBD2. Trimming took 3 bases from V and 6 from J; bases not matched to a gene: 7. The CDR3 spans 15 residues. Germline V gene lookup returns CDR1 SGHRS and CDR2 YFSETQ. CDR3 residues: CASSSTSGFVDTQYF. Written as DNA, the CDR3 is TGCGCCAGCAGCTCGACTAGCGGGTTTGTGGATACGCAGTATTTT.

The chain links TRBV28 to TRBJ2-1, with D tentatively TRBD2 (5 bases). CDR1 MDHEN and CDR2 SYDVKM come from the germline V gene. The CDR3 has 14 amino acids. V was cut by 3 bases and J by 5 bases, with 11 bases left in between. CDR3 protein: CASSFLSGNNEQFF. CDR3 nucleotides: TGTGCCAGCAGTTTCCTCAGCGGAAACAATGAGCAGTTCTTC.

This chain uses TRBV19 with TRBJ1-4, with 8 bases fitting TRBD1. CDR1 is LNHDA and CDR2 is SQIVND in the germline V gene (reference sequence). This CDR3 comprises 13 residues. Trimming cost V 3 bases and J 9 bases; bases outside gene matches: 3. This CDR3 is CASSIDRGQKLFF. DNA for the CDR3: TGTGCCAGTAGTATTGACAGGGGACAAAAACTGTTTTTT.

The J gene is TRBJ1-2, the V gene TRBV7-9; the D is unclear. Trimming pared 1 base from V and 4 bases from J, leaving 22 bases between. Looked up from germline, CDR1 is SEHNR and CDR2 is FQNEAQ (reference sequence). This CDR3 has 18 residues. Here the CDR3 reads CASSLGGGKVPLGYGYTF. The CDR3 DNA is TGTGCCAGCAGCTTAGGGGGAGGGAAGGTTCCCTTGGGCTATGGCTACACCTTC.

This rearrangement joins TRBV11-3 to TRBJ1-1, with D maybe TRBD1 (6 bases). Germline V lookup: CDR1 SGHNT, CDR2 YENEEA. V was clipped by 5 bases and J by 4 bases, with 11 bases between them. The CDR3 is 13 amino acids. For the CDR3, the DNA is TGTGCCAGCAGCGCTACAGGGAGCACTGAAGCTTTCTTT. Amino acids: CASSATGSTEAFF.

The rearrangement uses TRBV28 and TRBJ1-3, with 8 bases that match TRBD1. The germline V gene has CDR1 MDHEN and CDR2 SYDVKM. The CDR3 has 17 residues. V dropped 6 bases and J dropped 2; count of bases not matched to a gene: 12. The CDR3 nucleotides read TGTGCCAGCAGACTTATCGAAGAGACAGGGGCTGGAAACACCATATATTTT. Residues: CASRLIEETGAGNTIYF. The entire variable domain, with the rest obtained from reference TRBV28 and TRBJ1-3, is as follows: DVKVTQSSRYLVKRTGEKVFLECVQDMDHENMFWYRQDPGLGLRLIYFSYDVKMKEKGDIPEGYSVSREKKERFSLILESASTNQTSMYLCASRLIEETGAGNTIYFGEGSWLTVV.

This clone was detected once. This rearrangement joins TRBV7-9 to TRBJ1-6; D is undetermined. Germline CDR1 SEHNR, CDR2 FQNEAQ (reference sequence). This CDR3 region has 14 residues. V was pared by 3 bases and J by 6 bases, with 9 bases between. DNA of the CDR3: TGTGCCAGCAGCTTCGGTCTCCTTAATTCACCCCTCCACTTT. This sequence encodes CASSFGLLNSPLHF. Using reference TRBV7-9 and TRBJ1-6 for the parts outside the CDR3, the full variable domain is DTGVSQNPRHKITKRGQNVTFRCDPISEHNRLYWYRQTLGQGPEFLTYFQNEAQLEKSRLLSDRFSAERPKGSFSTLEIQRTEQGDSAMYLCASSFGLLNSPLHFGNGTRLTVT.

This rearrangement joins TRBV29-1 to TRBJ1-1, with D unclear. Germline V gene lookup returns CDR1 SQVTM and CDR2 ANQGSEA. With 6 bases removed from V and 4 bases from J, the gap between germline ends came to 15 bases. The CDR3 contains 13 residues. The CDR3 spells CSVGREAGTEAFF. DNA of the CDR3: TGCAGCGTAGGGAGGGAAGCGGGCACTGAAGCTTTCTTT. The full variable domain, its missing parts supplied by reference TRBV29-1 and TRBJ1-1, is SAVISQKPSRDICQRGTSLTIQCQVDSQVTMMFWYRQQPGQSLTLIATANQGSEATYESGFVIDKFPISRPNLTFSTLTVSNMSPEDSSIYLCSVGREAGTEAFFGQGTRLTVV.

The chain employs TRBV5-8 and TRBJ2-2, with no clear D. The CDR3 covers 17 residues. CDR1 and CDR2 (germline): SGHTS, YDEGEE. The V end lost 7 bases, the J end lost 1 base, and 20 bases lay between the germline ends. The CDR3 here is CASYRIAGSQNTGELFF. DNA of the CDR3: TGTGCCAGCTATCGCATCGCCGGGTCCCAGAACACCGGGGAGCTGTTTTTT.

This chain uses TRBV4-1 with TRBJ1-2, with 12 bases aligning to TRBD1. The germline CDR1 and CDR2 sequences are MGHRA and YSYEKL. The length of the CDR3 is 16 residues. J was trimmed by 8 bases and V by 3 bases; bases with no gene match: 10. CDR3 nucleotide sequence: TGCGCCAGCAGCCATGGCTCCCGGGACAGGGGGCAAGGCTACACCTTC. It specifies CASSHGSRDRGQGYTF.

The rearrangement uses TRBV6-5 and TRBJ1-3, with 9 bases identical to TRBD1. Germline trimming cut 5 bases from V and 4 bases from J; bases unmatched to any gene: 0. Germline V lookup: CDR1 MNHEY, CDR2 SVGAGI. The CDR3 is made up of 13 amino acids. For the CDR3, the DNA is TGTGCCAGCAGTACAGGGGGCGGAAACACCATATATTTT. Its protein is CASSTGGGNTIYF.

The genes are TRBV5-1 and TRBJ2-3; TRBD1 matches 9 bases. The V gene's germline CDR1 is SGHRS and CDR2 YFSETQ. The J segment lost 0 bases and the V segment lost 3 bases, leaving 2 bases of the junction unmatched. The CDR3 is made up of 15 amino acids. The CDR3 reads CASSSQGASTDTQYF. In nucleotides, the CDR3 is TGCGCCAGCAGCTCACAGGGGGCCAGCACAGATACGCAGTATTTT.

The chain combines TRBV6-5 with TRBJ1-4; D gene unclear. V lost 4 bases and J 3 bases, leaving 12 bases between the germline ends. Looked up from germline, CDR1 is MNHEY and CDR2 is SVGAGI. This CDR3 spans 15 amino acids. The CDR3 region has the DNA TGTGCCAGCAGTTGGGAAGGAGCGGCTAATGAAAAACTGTTTTTT. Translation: CASSWEGAANEKLFF.

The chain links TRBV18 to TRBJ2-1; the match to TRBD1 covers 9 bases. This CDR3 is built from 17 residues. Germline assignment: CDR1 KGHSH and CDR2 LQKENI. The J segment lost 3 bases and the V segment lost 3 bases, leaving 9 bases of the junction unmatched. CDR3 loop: CASSPRLVDRGYNEQFF. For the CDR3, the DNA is TGTGCCAGCTCACCGCGTTTGGTGGACAGGGGCTACAATGAGCAGTTCTTC. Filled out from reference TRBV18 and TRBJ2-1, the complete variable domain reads NAGVMQNPRHLVRRRGQEARLRCSPMKGHSHVYWYRQLPEEGLKFMVYLQKENIIDESGMPKERFSAEFPKEGPSILRIQQVVRGDSAAYFCASSPRLVDRGYNEQFFGPGTRLTVL.